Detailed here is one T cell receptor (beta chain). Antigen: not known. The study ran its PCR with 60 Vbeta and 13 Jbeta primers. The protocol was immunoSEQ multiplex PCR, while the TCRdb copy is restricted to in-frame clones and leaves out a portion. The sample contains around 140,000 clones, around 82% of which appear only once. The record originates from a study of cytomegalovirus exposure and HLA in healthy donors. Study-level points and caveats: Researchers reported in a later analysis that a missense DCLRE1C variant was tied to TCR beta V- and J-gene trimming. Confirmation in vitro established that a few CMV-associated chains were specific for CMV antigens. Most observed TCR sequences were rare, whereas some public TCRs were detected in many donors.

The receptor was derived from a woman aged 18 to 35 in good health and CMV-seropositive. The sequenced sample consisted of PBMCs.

CDR3 sequence reads: CASSSTSTQSGNTIYF. CDR3 nucleotide sequence: TGTGCCAGTAGTTCAACGTCGACACAGTCTGGAAACACCATATATTTT. This rearrangement joins TRBV19 to TRBJ1-3, with unresolved D. The germline V gene has CDR1 LNHDA and CDR2 SQIVND (reference sequence). The V end lost 5 bases, the J end lost 1 base, and 15 bases lay between the germline ends. The CDR3 sequence is 16 residues long. Full variable domain (remainder filled in from reference TRBV19 and TRBJ1-3): DGGITQSPKYLFRKEGQNVTLSCEQNLNHDAMYWYRQDPGQGLRLIYYSQIVNDFQKGDIAEGYSVSREKKESFPLTVTSAQKNPTAFYLCASSSTSTQSGNTIYFGEGSWLTVV.